The T cell receptor (beta chain) under discussion was sequenced for a study of blood T cell repertoires in COVID-19. Study-level background: Italy, Spain and the United States were the sources of the convalescent and acute COVID-19 samples. From T cells, B-cell-depleted T cells, or PBMCs came the material, which was cDNA or gDNA.

The germline CDR1 and CDR2 sequences are SEHNR and FQNEAQ (reference sequence). CDR3 length: 16 residues. V was clipped by 5 bases and J by 2 bases; unmatched bases: 9. How the authors handled the data: Reference gene primer amplification gave estimated nucleated cell counts. The protocol was immunoSEQ multiplex PCR, while the TCRdb copy is restricted to in-frame clones and leaves out a portion. The V and J calls and clone size were taken over from that table, and D and trimming were inferred from the DNA. In the table there are roughly 140,000 clones, around 76% of which are singletons. The sample was peripheral blood. The TCR sequence derives from a man between 60 and 75 years old with acute or convalescent COVID-19. The rearrangement links TRBV7-9 to TRBJ2-7; 10 bases are shared with TRBD2. The CDR3 DNA is TGTGCCAGCAGCCTGACGTCTAGCGGGAGCCCCTACGAGCAGTACTTC. It is translated as CASSLTSSGSPYEQYF.